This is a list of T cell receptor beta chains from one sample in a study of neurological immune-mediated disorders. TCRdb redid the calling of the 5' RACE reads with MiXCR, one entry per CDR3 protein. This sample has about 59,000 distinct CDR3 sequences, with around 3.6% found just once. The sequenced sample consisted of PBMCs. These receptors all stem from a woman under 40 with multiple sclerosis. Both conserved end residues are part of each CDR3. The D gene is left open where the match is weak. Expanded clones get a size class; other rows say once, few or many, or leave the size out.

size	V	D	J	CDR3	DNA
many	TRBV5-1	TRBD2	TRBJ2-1	CASSRSGTPAYNEQFF	TGCGCCAGCAGCCGTAGCGGGACTCCTGCCTACAATGAGCAGTTCTTC
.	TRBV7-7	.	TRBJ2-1	CASSLEASGGPGYNEQFF	TGTGCTAGCAGCTTAGAGGCTTCTGGAGGGCCTGGTTACAATGAGCAGTTCTTC
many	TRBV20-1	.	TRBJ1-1	CSANPFTGNTEAFF	TGCAGTGCGAATCCCTTCACAGGGAACACTGAAGCTTTCTTT
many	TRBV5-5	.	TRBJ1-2	CASSPGDVGRPGGYTF	TGTGCCAGCAGCCCTGGAGATGTGGGCAGGCCCGGTGGCTACACCTTC
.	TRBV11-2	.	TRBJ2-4	CASSPGSIGIIQYF	TGTGCCAGCAGCCCAGGGTCCATCGGGATCATTCAGTACTTC
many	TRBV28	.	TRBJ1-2	CASRADNYGYTF	TGTGCCAGCAGGGCGGACAACTATGGCTACACCTTC
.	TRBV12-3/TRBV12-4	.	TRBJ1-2	CASAWQGGYTF	TGTGCCAGCGCTTGGCAGGGCGGCTACACCTTC
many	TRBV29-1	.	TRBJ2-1	CSARTVSSYNEQFF	TGCAGCGCACGGACAGTGAGCTCCTACAATGAGCAGTTCTTC
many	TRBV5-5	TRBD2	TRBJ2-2	CASSSLAGGSGTGELFF	TGTGCCAGCAGCTCCCTAGCGGGGGGGAGTGGCACCGGGGAGCTGTTTTTT
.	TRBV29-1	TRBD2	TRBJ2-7	CSARDDIAGGNEQYF	TGCAGCGCGAGGGACGATATAGCGGGAGGGAATGAGCAGTACTTC
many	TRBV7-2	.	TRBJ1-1	CASSYDKQAFF	TGTGCCAGCAGTTACGATAAGCAAGCTTTCTTT
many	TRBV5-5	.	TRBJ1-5	CASSLEGEQPQHF	TGTGCCAGCAGCTTGGAGGGAGAACAGCCCCAGCATTTT
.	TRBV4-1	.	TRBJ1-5	CASSQEQGNPPQNF	TGCGCCAGCAGCCAAGAACAGGGTAATCCGCCCCAGAATTTT
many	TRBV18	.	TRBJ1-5	CASSQQAIAHQPQHF	TGTGCCAGCTCACAACAGGCAATCGCTCATCAGCCCCAGCATTTT
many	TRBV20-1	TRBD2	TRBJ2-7	CSAPGLAGGGGYYEQYF	TGCAGTGCCCCCGGACTAGCGGGAGGTGGAGGGTACTACGAGCAGTACTTC
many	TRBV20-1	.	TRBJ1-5	CSAGNQPQHF	TGCAGTGCCGGGAATCAGCCCCAGCATTTT
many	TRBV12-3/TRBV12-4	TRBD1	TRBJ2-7	CASSWTGVGYEQYF	TGTGCCAGCAGTTGGACAGGGGTTGGTTACGAGCAGTACTTC
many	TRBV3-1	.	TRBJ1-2	CASSQGVGTYGYTF	TGTGCCAGCAGCCAAGGGGTCGGAACCTATGGCTACACCTTC
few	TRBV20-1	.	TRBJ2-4	CSAPGRFEKNIQYF	TGCAGTGCCCCTGGGCGTTTCGAGAAGAACATTCAGTACTTC
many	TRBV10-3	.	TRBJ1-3	CAISEVAAGNTIYF	TGTGCCATCAGTGAGGTCGCAGCTGGAAACACCATATATTTT
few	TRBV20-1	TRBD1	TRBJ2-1	CSARDWGQGWERGRASDFF	TGCAGTGCTAGAGACTGGGGACAGGGATGGGAAAGAGGGAGGGCATCCGACTTCTTC
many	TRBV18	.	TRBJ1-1	CASSPPTVNTEAFF	TGTGCCAGCTCACCACCGACAGTGAACACTGAAGCTTTCTTT
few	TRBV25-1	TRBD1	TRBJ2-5	CASSESGGETQYF	TGTGCCAGCAGTGAATCAGGGGGAGAGACCCAGTACTTC
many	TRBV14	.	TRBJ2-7	CASSQAAGPSYEQYF	TGTGCCAGCAGCCAAGCGGCGGGACCGTCATACGAGCAGTACTTC
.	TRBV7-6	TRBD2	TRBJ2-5	CASSLDIVTSDHQETQYF	TGTGCCAGCAGCTTAGATATTGTCACTAGCGACCATCAAGAGACCCAGTACTTC